This entry features one TCR beta chain sequence. Its antigen remains undetermined. Base qualities are not recorded, but no much larger clone differs from it by a single base. The germline V gene yields MDHEN for CDR1 and SYDVKM for CDR2. Trimming leaves V shorter by 4 bases and J shorter by 5 bases, with the junction holding 3 bases beyond the gene matches. Reading from cysteine to phenylalanine, the CDR3 counts 15 amino acids. Only the CDR3 part of the read is kept: 45 bases, read in frame from the first base. Donors formed part of the validation cohort, which comprised 120 subjects and was distinct from the first cohort of under 850 subjects. Preparation of the library involved the immunoSEQ multiplex PCR assay. Processing in the source paper ran as follows. A statistical classification framework was built to diagnose cytomegalovirus status from the catalog of TCR beta chain sequences. TCRdb obtained this table from immuneACCESS and retained in-frame rearrangements with V and J assigned. These tables miss some clones; where compared with another copy, unresolved V genes account for less than half of the shortfall, and the remainder is unexplained. V, J and clone size were drawn from that table, and D and trimming were deduced from the DNA. The sample profile shows around 250,000 clones; about 90% of them were found once. Of the sample, more than 0.35% falls within the top ten clones.

The sample originates from a study of cytomegalovirus exposure and HLA in healthy donors (dated by TCRdb to the late 2010s). At the level of the whole study: According to a later analysis, the 120 or so validation repertoires were produced on the same platform as the 680 or so repertoires of the first cohort. The study combined high-throughput TCR immunosequencing, statistical association of individual TCRs with disease status, and machine learning to predict cytomegalovirus infection status. Besides the first cohort of approximately 670 subjects, a separate validation cohort made up of 120 different subjects was used. The study aimed to test whether cataloging public T cell receptors could reveal signatures of past pathogen exposure.

Overall results and qualifications from the work: The authors suggested that the approach could potentially be extended to other disease states and immunological phenotypes. In vitro tests confirmed that a few of the cytomegalovirus-associated TCR beta chains recognize cytomegalovirus antigens. A later analysis found that TCRs clustered in the first cohort also tended to co-occur in the approximately 120 validation repertoires, with approximately 95% of cluster scores above 0. Most TCR sequences were observed very rarely across donors, whereas some public TCRs were present in many individuals. The classifier was reported to diagnose cytomegalovirus status with high specificity and sensitivity in both the original and validation cohorts. The validation cohort had no HLA typing available for a later analysis, so co-occurrence within that cohort was assessed over all 110 or so repertoires. A total of fewer than 200 TCR beta chains were listed by the study as associated with cytomegalovirus.

The TCR was taken from a woman between 18 and 30 years old in good health and CMV-seronegative. Rearrangement joined TRBV28 to TRBJ2-7; 15 bases in between match TRBD2. Material for sequencing was PBMCs. The encoded CDR3 is CASSWTSGGADEQYF. The DNA is TGTGCCAGCAGTTGGACTAGCGGGGGGGCCGACGAGCAGTACTTC.